This TCR beta chain was retrieved from a study of radiation and T cells in renal cell carcinoma (dated by TCRdb to 2019 to 2021). At the level of the whole study: Samples came from a clinical trial, in which primary renal cell carcinomas received 15 Gy stereotactic body radiation therapy followed by nephrectomy 4 weeks later. TCR beta sequencing covered approximately 50 samples in total, comprising around 26 tumors and 27 peripheral blood samples. Across all 50 or so samples, under 5,000,000 unique CDR3 nucleotide sequences, encoding 2.5 million to 3 million unique CDR3 amino acid sequences, were identified. Broader findings and caveats from the paper: The single-armed trial design could not address effects of radiation dose or scheduling on the TCR repertoire. No pretreatment tumor biopsies were available, so the baseline intratumoral presence of clonotypes could not be determined. In blood, the top tumor clonotypes increased from baseline to 2 weeks after radiation and then shrank by 4 weeks, which suggests a temporary expansion of tumor-resident clones. Tracking of blood repertoire dynamics stopped at roughly four weeks after treatment, with no follow-up past that point.

What this sample's time point label stands for: blood 2 weeks post-SBRT. The intended sense of this specimen's treatment or condition label: 15 Gy SBRT to primary tumor, nephrectomy 4 weeks later. Serial peripheral blood from radiation-treated patients was sampled at baseline, 2 weeks and 4 weeks after SBRT to track tumor-enriched clonotypes. All patients had renal cell carcinoma with clear cell pathology. Genomic DNA for TCR sequencing was prepared using the QIAamp DNA Blood Mini Kit (Qiagen). Only samples passing all quality control checks were included in the analyses. TCR beta libraries were generated from genomic DNA with the immunoSEQ kit, following the manufacturer's recommendations. To prepare the libraries, a first multiplex PCR with proprietary primers was run, followed by a second PCR that added unique barcodes, and a bead cleanup was done after each round. A positive control reaction and a negative control reaction, both provided in the kit, were run with every batch of samples. The final libraries underwent checking on an Agilent 4200 TapeStation D1000 ScreenTape, volumetric pooling, and quantification by qPCR. An Illumina NextSeq500 fitted with a MidOutput 150-cycle cartridge performed the sequencing, running 156 Read1 cycles and 15 Index1 cycles with the kit's custom primers. The pooled library was loaded at 0.95 to 1 pM, with an approximately 21% PhiX control spiked in. As for the original processing: Vendor-processed data were analyzed in R, with a clonotype defined as all T cells sharing the same CDR3 nucleotide sequence. For clone abundance analyses, frequencies were normalized to the 10,000 most abundant clones per sample. Public T cell clones, which averaged fewer than five per sample, were excluded before analysis. Tumor-enriched clonotypes and baseline blood-enriched clonotypes were defined as those with an abundance difference of at least 32-fold between compartments. A beta-binomial differential abundance model was used to identify clonotypes that were expanded or contracted between blood time points. Tumor-blood repertoire similarity was measured with the Baroni-Urbani and Buser coefficient, and groups were compared using two-tailed Wilcoxon tests in R. What TCRdb holds here is the immuneACCESS table cut down to in-frame rearrangements. Part of the clones is not present; checked against another copy, under half of the missing clones reflect an unresolved V gene, and the others are unexplained. The V and J calls and clone size are taken from that table; D and trimming were inferred from the DNA. This sample gives approximately 120,000 clones in total; 81% of them show up just once. Of the sample, roughly 6.2% is held by the ten largest clones.

With respect to this clone: No antigen is known for it. The input lacks base qualities; no much larger clone sits a single base away.

The receptor's source is a middle-aged man with renal cell carcinoma. The sample here was blood, taken from a patient whose treatment included radiotherapy and nephrectomy.

Here is the DNA: TGTGCCAGCAGTGAAAGGACAGGACCCACTAACTATGGCTACACCTTC. It specifies CASSERTGPTNYGYTF. The chain joins TRBV25-1 to TRBJ1-2, and TRBD1 matches 7 of the central bases. From its cysteine to its phenylalanine, the CDR3 spans 16 amino acids. Kept here is only the CDR3 DNA, which spans 48 bases and is read in frame from base 1. V and J are trimmed by 2 bases and 0 bases, and the gene matches miss 6 bases of the junction. According to the germline V gene, CDR1 reads MGHDK and CDR2 reads SYGVNS.